This T cell receptor beta chain was found in a study of blood T cell repertoires in COVID-19. Overall study: Material from acute and convalescent COVID-19 was sourced from the United States, Italy and Spain. The cDNA or gDNA used as material had been derived from T cells, B-cell-depleted T cells, or PBMCs.

As processed by the authors: Reference gene primer amplification gave nucleated cell count estimates. Repertoires were generated with immunoSEQ multiplex PCR, while TCRdb's copy carries only in-frame clones and drops some. For V, J and clone size, that table is used; D and trimming come from the DNA. The sample consists of about 42,000 clones, around four fifths of them appearing once. The germline CDR1 and CDR2 sequences are SGDLS and YYNGEE. This CDR3 is built from 15 residues. V gave up 3 bases and J gave up 2 bases; unmatched junction bases: 0. The receptor was derived from a middle-aged man with active COVID-19. This sequence joins TRBV9 and TRBJ2-1; 12 bases are shared with TRBD2. The sequenced material came from peripheral blood. CDR3 region: CASSASGGAYNEQFF. Written as DNA, the CDR3 is TGTGCCAGCAGCGCTAGCGGGGGGGCCTACAATGAGCAGTTCTTC.